These 26 T cell receptor beta chains were sequenced from one sample in a study of shared clonotypes between healthy human individuals. Sequenced by immunoSEQ multiplex PCR; TCRdb stores in-frame clones only, minus some. The data hold 550,000 to 850,000 clones, with around 77% observed a single time. The sample comprised memory CD4+ T cells sorted from blood. Subset: CD45RA-negative fraction. These TCRs come from a woman aged 25 to 39 in good health.

The gene calls are TRBV6-1 and TRBJ1-4; 9 bases fit TRBD1. V was clipped by 6 bases and J by 8 bases; unmatched bases: 7. The CDR3 consists of 14 residues. CDR1 is MNHNS and CDR2 is SASEGT in the germline V gene. For the CDR3, the DNA is TGTGCCAGCAGCAAACAGGGGGCGAGGGAAAAACTGTTTTTT. It is translated as CASSKQGAREKLFF.

J is TRBJ1-3 and V is TRBV5-1, with 7 bases aligning to TRBD1. Per germline, CDR1 SGHRS and CDR2 YFSETQ. The CDR3 is made up of 14 amino acids. V lost 2 bases and J lost 1; bases outside the gene matches: 0. The CDR3 loop is CASSLQGSGNTIYF. The CDR3 DNA is TGCGCCAGCAGCTTACAGGGGTCTGGAAACACCATATATTTT.

In its sample, this clone was seen a few times. This chain links TRBV27 with TRBJ2-4; 10 nucleotides align to TRBD2. The CDR3 consists of 19 residues. The ends lost 6 bases at V and 1 base at J; junction bases unmatched: 15. Germline V lookup: CDR1 MNHEY, CDR2 SMNVEV (reference sequence). The CDR3 loop reads CASRTQAGGLFSAKNIQYF. The DNA for the CDR3 is TGTGCCAGCAGGACTCAAGCGGGAGGGCTCTTCTCGGCCAAAAACATTCAGTACTTC.

A note on this clone: This likely traces to a read error, being one base from a far larger clone. The same CDR3 also results from other DNA sequences found in this sample. The V call is TRBV5-1, the J call TRBJ2-2, with D possibly being TRBD2 (6 bases). Germline CDR1 SGHRS, CDR2 YFSETQ. This CDR3 is 15 amino acids long. Trimming took off 4 bases at V and 4 bases at J, with 14 bases between the two ends. The CDR3 here is CASSPGTGGTGELFF. CDR3 in DNA: TGCGCCAGCAGCCCCGGGACTGGGGGCACCGGGGAGCTGTTTTTT.

The rearrangement uses TRBV6-5 and TRBJ2-3, with 7 positions matching TRBD1. The CDR3 spans 14 residues. Germline assignment: CDR1 MNHEY and CDR2 SVGAGI. Losses at the gene ends were 6 bases for V and 3 bases for J; bases not matched to a gene: 6. The CDR3 bases are TGTGCCAGCAGGTCGAGGGGGCGGACAGATACGCAGTATTTT. It is translated as CASRSRGRTDTQYF.

This clone occurred many times. Other nucleotide sequences from this sample produce the same CDR3. The chain couples TRBV6-5 to TRBJ2-7; 9 bases fit TRBD1. Germline V gene data show CDR1 as MNHEY and CDR2 as SVGAGI. This CDR3 comprises 15 residues. The V gene end was trimmed by 0 bases and the J gene end by 2 bases; junction bases not matched to a gene: 2. The DNA of the CDR3 is TGTGCCAGCAGTTACTCGGGGACAGGGCCCTACGAGCAGTACTTC. It translates to CASSYSGTGPYEQYF.

The chain is built from TRBV11-2 and TRBJ1-1; no clear D. Germline V gives CDR1 SGHAT, CDR2 FQNNGV. V lost 1 base and J lost 4, with 10 bases in between. This CDR3 contains 14 residues. The CDR3 is CASSLVVVGTEAFF. CDR3 sequence (DNA): TGTGCCAGCAGCTTAGTGGTGGTGGGCACTGAAGCTTTCTTT.

This clone was found once. The chain recombines TRBV7-9 with TRBJ1-1; 7 bases are shared with TRBD1. V shed 1 base, J shed 2 bases, and the junction held 4 bases outside the gene matches. The CDR3 runs 15 residues. The germline gives CDR1 SEHNR, CDR2 FQNEAQ (reference sequence). CDR3 in amino acids: CASSLGTGGNTEAFF. The DNA for the CDR3 is TGTGCCAGCAGCTTAGGGACAGGCGGAAACACTGAAGCTTTCTTT.

This clone is a singleton in its sample. This chain connects TRBV19 to TRBJ2-2; possible D gene TRBD2, 6 bases. Germline CDR1 LNHDA, CDR2 SQIVND (reference sequence). The V and J ends lost 6 bases and 2 bases respectively, with 13 bases between them. The CDR3 runs 15 residues. The CDR3 bases are TGTGCCAGTAGAGGCGCGGGGCCCAACACCGGGGAGCTGTTTTTT. This codes for CASRGAGPNTGELFF.

This clone was counted only a few times. DNA of the CDR3: TGTGCCTGGAGTGTGGCAGGGAATGGCTACACCTTC. It yields the protein CAWSVAGNGYTF. V usage is TRBV30 and J usage is TRBJ1-2; perhaps TRBD1 as D (5 bases). V was pared by 0 bases and J by 6 bases, with 8 bases between. The CDR3 length is 12 residues. CDR1 and CDR2 from the germline V gene are GTSNPN and SVGIG (reference sequence).

The chain joins TRBV7-8 to TRBJ2-3; 7 nucleotides agree with TRBD1. Germline assignment: CDR1 SGHVS and CDR2 FQNEAQ. J was trimmed by 2 bases and V by 5 bases; bases with no gene match: 13. The CDR3 covers 17 residues. CDR3 coding DNA: TGTGCCAGCAGCCTAGACCGGACAGGTACCGCCACAGATACGCAGTATTTT. Amino acid sequence: CASSLDRTGTATDTQYF. The whole variable domain, remainder taken from reference TRBV7-8 and TRBJ2-3, is GAGVSQSPRYKVAKRGQDVALRCDPISGHVSLFWYQQALGQGPEFLTYFQNEAQLDKSGLPSDRFFAERPEGSVSTLKIQRTQQEDSAVYLCASSLDRTGTATDTQYFGPGTRLTVL.

This CDR3 is CASSQSVSGETQYF. The CDR3 bases are TGTGCCAGCAGCCAATCCGTATCCGGAGAGACCCAGTACTTC. The rearrangement joins TRBV14 to TRBJ2-5, with D unclear. The V gene's germline CDR1 is SGHDN and CDR2 FVKESK. V lost 2 bases to trimming and J lost 4 bases, with 11 bases between them. The CDR3 totals 14 residues.

V gene TRBV15 combines with J gene TRBJ2-6, with TRBD2 matching over 7 bases. This CDR3 comprises 17 residues. After removal of 3 bases from V and 0 bases from J, the junction contained 5 bases not matched to a gene. CDR1 and CDR2 from the germline V gene are LNHNV and YYDKDF (reference sequence). This CDR3 is CATSSRAGPSGANVLTF. In DNA form, the CDR3 reads TGTGCCACCAGCAGTAGAGCGGGGCCCTCTGGGGCCAACGTCCTGACTTTC.

The chain uses TRBV19 and TRBJ2-1, with TRBD1 matching 8 bases. The CDR3 length is 16 residues. CDR1 is LNHDA and CDR2 is SQIVND in the germline V gene (reference sequence). After removal of 6 bases from V and 4 bases from J, the junction contained 11 bases not matched to a gene. The CDR3 loop reads CASSITGGIRYNEQFF. The CDR3 DNA reads as TGTGCCAGTAGCATAACAGGGGGTATACGATACAATGAGCAGTTCTTC.

V is TRBV7-8 and J is TRBJ1-1; D remains unclear. This CDR3 region has 12 residues. Per the germline V gene, CDR1 is SGHVS and CDR2 is FQNEAQ. V was clipped by 7 bases and J by 1 base, with 7 bases between them. CDR3 bases: TGTGCCAGCACCCCGGGGAACACTGAAGCTTTCTTT. This sequence encodes CASTPGNTEAFF.

The chain links TRBV7-2 to TRBJ2-7; TRBD2 matches 9 bases. Germline assignment: CDR1 SGHTA and CDR2 FQGNSA. The CDR3 loop spans 14 amino acids. The V gene end was trimmed by 6 bases and the J gene end by 6 bases; junction bases not matched to a gene: 9. The CDR3 DNA is TGTGCCAGCAGACCCGGGACTAGCTCCCTCGAGCAGTACTTC. Translation: CASRPGTSSLEQYF.

The rearrangement links TRBV14 to TRBJ2-1; D is uncertain. CDR1 and CDR2 (germline): SGHDN, FVKESK. There are 13 residues in the CDR3. The V end was cut by 3 bases, the J end by 5 bases, with 8 bases between. CDR3 loop: CASSQSYHNEQFF. The DNA for the CDR3 is TGTGCCAGCAGCCAGAGTTACCACAATGAGCAGTTCTTC.

The genes are TRBV6-5 and TRBJ2-5, with D maybe TRBD1 (5 bases). The CDR3 is 15 residues long. Trimming shortened V by 7 bases and J by 5 bases, and 20 bases separated the two germline ends. CDR1 and CDR2 (germline): MNHEY, SVGAGI. The CDR3 region is CASTSRVGEGETQYF. DNA for the CDR3: TGTGCCAGCACCTCAAGGGTAGGGGAAGGCGAGACCCAGTACTTC.

The chain uses TRBV27 and TRBJ2-2; possibly TRBD2 for D (6 bases). Germline V CDR1 and CDR2: MNHEY, SMNVEV (reference sequence). Trimming took 3 bases from V and 5 from J, leaving 16 bases between them. This CDR3 has 16 amino acids. CDR3 nucleotide sequence: TGTGCCAGCAGTTTTCGGGCAGCGGGCAGGACCGGGGAGCTGTTTTTT. Its translation: CASSFRAAGRTGELFF.

The V gene is TRBV7-8, the J gene TRBJ1-5, with 12 bases that match TRBD1. From germline, CDR1 is SGHVS and CDR2 FQNEAQ. V shed 5 bases, J shed 6 bases, and the junction held 5 bases outside the gene matches. This CDR3 is 15 amino acids long. CDR3: CASSRDRGQGQPQHF. The CDR3, as DNA: TGTGCCAGCAGCCGGGACAGGGGGCAGGGTCAGCCCCAGCATTTT.

V gene TRBV6-1 combines with J gene TRBJ2-1; 12 bases are a match to TRBD2. V shed 2 bases, J shed 7 bases, and the junction held 0 bases outside the gene matches. The CDR3 is 14 residues long. CDR1 and CDR2 (germline): MNHNS, SASEGT. The CDR3 sequence is CASSETSGRNEQFF. The CDR3 DNA reads as TGTGCCAGCAGTGAAACTAGCGGGAGGAATGAGCAGTTCTTC.

This clone was seen a handful of times. The rearrangement links TRBV27 to TRBJ1-5; the match to TRBD1 covers 8 bases. This CDR3 is built from 16 residues. CDR1 MNHEY and CDR2 SMNVEV come from the germline V gene (reference sequence). J was trimmed by 2 bases and V by 5 bases; bases with no gene match: 8. The CDR3 nucleotides read TGTGCCAGCAGTCCACAGGGGGTTGTACGCAATCAGCCCCAGCATTTT. This gives the protein CASSPQGVVRNQPQHF.

The V and J genes are TRBV6-1 and TRBJ1-2; D may be TRBD1 (6 bases). The CDR3 has 16 residues. Germline loops: CDR1 MNHNS, CDR2 SASEGT. Trimming removed 2 bases at V and 4 bases at J, with 17 bases between. The CDR3 loop is CASSEPAGGHTYGYTF. DNA for the CDR3: TGTGCCAGCAGTGAACCCGCCGGGGGGCATACCTATGGCTACACCTTC.

This clone was seen a few times. The chain joins TRBV6-6 to TRBJ1-2; D remains ambiguous. This CDR3 contains 14 residues. Trimming took 2 bases from V and 3 from J, leaving 10 bases between them. Germline lookup yields CDR1 MNHNY and CDR2 SVGAGI (reference sequence). The CDR3 loop reads CASSYGRLDYGYTF. The CDR3 nucleotides read TGTGCCAGCAGTTACGGGAGGTTGGACTATGGCTACACCTTC.

The chain couples TRBV18 to TRBJ2-7; TRBD1 or TRBD2 may be the D gene (5 bases each). The CDR3 extends over 16 amino acids. CDR1 is KGHSH, CDR2 LQKENI, per germline. The V end was cut by 4 bases, the J end by 3 bases, with 19 bases between. The DNA of the CDR3 is TGTGCCAGCTCACTCACGGGGACCCAAATATACTACGAGCAGTACTTC. It is translated as CASSLTGTQIYYEQYF.

There are a few counts of this clone. This chain connects TRBV6-5 to TRBJ2-2, with 11 bases that match TRBD1. V was clipped by 6 bases and J by 6 bases; unmatched bases: 6. CDR1 and CDR2 (germline): MNHEY, SVGAGI. The CDR3 runs to 15 residues. The CDR3 sequence is CASRSKDRGPGELFF. The CDR3 DNA is TGTGCCAGCAGAAGCAAGGACAGGGGGCCCGGGGAGCTGTTTTTT.